A selection of T cell receptor beta chains follows, all from one sample in a study of technical replicates of blood from a few donors. Assay: immunoSEQ multiplex PCR; the TCRdb copy retains only in-frame clones and omits some. This sample has tens of thousands of clones, with 90% to 95% found just once. Sequencing used T cells isolated from PBMCs. The receptors shown here come from a human donor in good health. Some clones in this sample may be carry-over from other donors' samples. Each CDR3 is given with its conserved first and last residue. A D gene is named only where the DNA matches it firmly. The size entry is marked missing in some rows and otherwise reads once, few, many or a size class.

V,D,size,length,J,DNA,CDR3
TRBV19,-,-,12,TRBJ1-1,TGTGCCAGTAGTATGGTCAGGACTGAAGCTTTCTTT,CASSMVRTEAFF
TRBV5-1,TRBD2,-,18,TRBJ2-5,TGCGCCAGCAGCTTGGCGTGGGCTAGCGGGGGGGCAGGAGAGACCCAGTACTTC,CASSLAWASGGAGETQYF
TRBV28,-,-,16,TRBJ2-3,TGTGCCAGCAGTTTAGGGGCCTACACTAGCACAGATACGCAGTATTTT,CASSLGAYTSTDTQYF
TRBV18,TRBD1,-,14,TRBJ1-4,TGTGCCAGCTCGTACGGACAGGGCGACGAAAAACTGTTTTTT,CASSYGQGDEKLFF
TRBV10-3,TRBD1,once,14,TRBJ2-7,TGTGCCATCAGTGAGGGGGGACAGGGCTACGAGCAGTACTTC,CAISEGGQGYEQYF
TRBV19,-,-,15,TRBJ2-5,TGTGCCAGTATGCGATTGGACGGAGGTCAGGAGACCCAGTACTTC,CASMRLDGGQETQYF
TRBV28,-,once,15,TRBJ1-5,TGTGCCAGCAGAAAACAGGGAAACGGCAATCAGCCCCAGCATTTT,CASRKQGNGNQPQHF
TRBV14,-,-,18,TRBJ2-2,TGTGCCAACAGACAGGGAACCCCACTAGCGGTAAGGGAAGGGGAGCTGTTTTTT,CANRQGTPLAVREGELFF
TRBV4-1,-,once,12,TRBJ2-7,TGCGCCAGCAGCCCGGGAGCCCTCGAGCAGTACTTC,CASSPGALEQYF
TRBV4-1,-,-,15,TRBJ2-2,TGCGCCAGCAGTCAGGGTTCCCATCTTCCCGGGGAGCTGTTTTTT,CASSQGSHLPGELFF
TRBV7-2,-,-,13,TRBJ1-1,TGTGCCAGCAGCTCGAGTACCCGCACTGAAGCTTTCTTT,CASSSSTRTEAFF
TRBV14,-,-,14,TRBJ1-2,TGTGCCAGCAGCCCCATCGGAGTGGACTATGGCTACACCTTC,CASSPIGVDYGYTF
TRBV5-1,-,-,14,TRBJ1-2,TGCGCCAGCAGCGCGACCCCAGGTCACTATGGCTACACCTTC,CASSATPGHYGYTF
TRBV28,TRBD1,-,15,TRBJ2-7,TGTGCCAGCAGTTCCCCGGACAGGGGTGCCTACGAGCAGTACTTC,CASSSPDRGAYEQYF
TRBV14,-,-,17,TRBJ2-2,TGTGCCAGCAGCCCCCGACTTTCGGCAGCCGACACCGGGGAGCTGTTTTTT,CASSPRLSAADTGELFF
TRBV4-1,TRBD1,-,17,TRBJ2-1,TGCGCCAGCAGCCAAGCCCTTCGACAGGGGGCTTACAATGAGCAGTTCTTC,CASSQALRQGAYNEQFF
TRBV7-8,TRBD2,-,17,TRBJ2-1,TGTGCCAGCAGCTCCCCTAGCGGGGGGCATGATTCCTATGAGCAGTTCTTC,CASSSPSGGHDSYEQFF
TRBV10-2,-,-,14,TRBJ1-6,TGCGCCAGCAGTCCCGATAAACTTTATTCACCCCTCCACTTT,CASSPDKLYSPLHF
TRBV6-1,TRBD2,-,14,TRBJ2-7,TGTGCCAGCAGTGAGGGGACTAGCATGGGCGAGCAGTACTTC,CASSEGTSMGEQYF
TRBV29-1,-,few,14,TRBJ1-1,TGCAGCGTTGAGAGAGATCGACAGACCACTGAAGCTTTCTTT,CSVERDRQTTEAFF
TRBV7-9,-,-,15,TRBJ2-1,TGTGCCAGCAGCCCACCGGGACAAAACTACAATGAGCAGTTCTTC,CASSPPGQNYNEQFF
TRBV5-6,-,-,15,TRBJ2-5,TGTGCCAGCAGCTTTAGAAAGACACCGACAGGGACCCAGTACTTC,CASSFRKTPTGTQYF
TRBV6-1,TRBD2,-,13,TRBJ2-7,TGTGCCAGCAGAGATAGCGGGAGCTACGAGCAGTACTTC,CASRDSGSYEQYF
TRBV6-1,-,-,13,TRBJ2-3,TGTGCCAGCAGTCCTAGACTAGGAGATACGCAGTATTTT,CASSPRLGDTQYF
TRBV9,-,-,12,TRBJ1-1,TGTGCCAGCAGCGTAGGAGACACTGAAGCTTTCTTT,CASSVGDTEAFF